The 30 T cell receptor beta chains listed next were all sequenced from one sample in a study of cytomegalovirus exposure and HLA in healthy donors (TCRdb year 2017). Receptors were amplified or captured by the immunoSEQ multiplex PCR assay. For the multiplex PCR, a mixture combining 60 forward primers for TCR Vbeta segments and 13 reverse primers for TCR Jbeta segments was used. TCRdb provides this immuneACCESS table in a form limited to in-frame rearrangements. Some clones are lacking; in checked studies, under half of them reflect an unresolved V gene, and why the rest are absent is not known. The sample table holds about 130,000 clones, of which 75% to 85% were seen once. In total, the top ten clones hold 2% to 3% of the sample. Material for sequencing was PBMCs. The source of these receptors is a man between 50 and 59 years old in good health and CMV-seronegative.

This rearrangement joins TRBV19 to TRBJ2-7, with 7 bases fitting TRBD1. J was trimmed by 1 base and V by 6 bases; bases with no gene match: 6. Germline V gene sequence: CDR1 LNHDA, CDR2 SQIVND (reference sequence). The CDR3 loop spans 14 amino acids. CDR3 in DNA: TGTGCCAGTAGAGACAGGGTAGAGTCCTACGAGCAGTACTTC. It encodes CASRDRVESYEQYF.

The V gene is TRBV29-1, the J gene TRBJ2-1, with 7 bases fitting TRBD2. The CDR3 has 14 residues. V lost 5 bases, J lost 7 bases, and 11 bases stayed unmatched. Germline-derived CDR1 and CDR2 are SQVTM and ANQGSEA. CDR3 protein: CSVQRLASGNEQFF. The CDR3, as DNA: TGCAGCGTTCAGCGACTAGCCTCGGGTAATGAGCAGTTCTTC.

Points on this clone: Here the CDR3 omits its conserved ending phenylalanine or tryptophan, so a read error is the likely source. V is TRBV15 and J is TRBJ1-1, with a possible D match to TRBD1 (6 bases). This CDR3 is 12 amino acids long. CDR1 is LNHNV and CDR2 is YYDKDF in the germline V gene (reference sequence). Trimming stripped 1 base from V and 11 bases from J, with 11 bases between. The CDR3 protein is CATSRATGFAFL. CDR3 DNA sequence: TGTGCCACCAGCAGAGCTACAGGGTTTGCTTTCCTT.

This chain links TRBV14 with TRBJ1-2; 9 bases agree with TRBD1. Germline V gene lookup returns CDR1 SGHDN and CDR2 FVKESK. J was trimmed by 0 bases and V by 3 bases; bases with no gene match: 8. This CDR3 has 17 residues. This CDR3 is CASSQGPRQGANYGYTF. Here the CDR3 DNA reads TGTGCCAGCAGCCAGGGCCCGAGACAGGGGGCTAACTATGGCTACACCTTC.

This chain links TRBV2 with TRBJ2-2; 11 bases agree with TRBD2. V lost 6 bases and J lost 5; bases outside the gene matches: 8. The CDR3 loop spans 16 amino acids. Germline lookup yields CDR1 SNHLY and CDR2 FYNNEI. CDR3 bases: TGTGCCAGCAGAGATACTAGCGGGGGTTTAACCGGGGAGCTGTTTTTT. This translates into CASRDTSGGLTGELFF.

This chain uses TRBV7-2 with TRBJ2-7, with D maybe TRBD1 (6 bases). CDR1 is SGHTA, CDR2 FQGNSA, per germline. Trimming left V 2 bases short and J 0 bases short, with 17 bases between. This CDR3 contains 17 residues. For the CDR3, the DNA is TGTGCCAGCAGCTTAACGACGACAGGTTATTACTCCTACGAGCAGTACTTC. Translation: CASSLTTTGYYSYEQYF.

V gene TRBV6-1 combines with J gene TRBJ1-2; D may be TRBD1 (6 bases). V was cut by 6 bases and J by 4 bases, with 15 bases left in between. The germline CDR1 and CDR2 sequences are MNHNS and SASEGT. This CDR3 region has 14 residues. The CDR3 here is CASRKDRAGYGYTF. The CDR3 nucleotides are TGTGCCAGCAGGAAGGACAGAGCCGGCTATGGCTACACCTTC.

In this sample, this clone turned up once. This sequence joins TRBV18 and TRBJ2-1; D is unclear. Germline V gene data show CDR1 as KGHSH and CDR2 as LQKENI. V shed 4 bases and J shed 3 bases, with 10 bases lying between them. This CDR3 contains 14 residues. The chain's CDR3 is CASSLSVLYNEQFF. Here the CDR3 DNA reads TGTGCCAGCTCACTGAGTGTACTCTACAATGAGCAGTTCTTC.

This rearrangement joins TRBV4-2 to TRBJ1-3; possible D gene TRBD1, 6 bases. Trimming removed 0 bases from V and 7 bases from J, with 19 bases in between. CDR1 and CDR2 (germline): LGHNA, YNFKEQ. The CDR3 has 17 residues. The CDR3 region is CASSQDPGGTRWNTIYF. As DNA, the CDR3 is TGTGCCAGCAGCCAAGATCCCGGGGGGACAAGGTGGAACACCATATATTTT.

The chain recombines TRBV5-4 with TRBJ2-2; weak D call: TRBD1 (6 bases). The V gene's germline CDR1 is SGHNT and CDR2 YYREEE (reference sequence). The CDR3 is 16 amino acids. V lost 2 bases to trimming and J lost 4 bases, with 15 bases between them. The CDR3 sequence is CASSLGGPGGTGELFF. As DNA, the CDR3 is TGTGCCAGCAGCTTAGGGGGACCCGGCGGCACCGGGGAGCTGTTTTTT. Full variable domain (outside the CDR3, taken from reference TRBV5-4 and TRBJ2-2): ETGVTQSPTHLIKTRGQQVTLRCSSQSGHNTVSWYQQALGQGPQFIFQYYREEENGRGNFPPRFSGLQFPNYSSELNVNALELDDSALYLCASSLGGPGGTGELFFGEGSRLTVL.

The genes are TRBV30 and TRBJ2-4; 11 bases are shared with TRBD1. The CDR3 covers 15 residues. From germline, CDR1 is GTSNPN and CDR2 SVGIG (reference sequence). Germline trimming cut 0 bases from V and 7 bases from J; bases unmatched to any gene: 5. CDR3 amino acids: CAWSVQGTGGNIQYF. The CDR3 nucleotides read TGTGCCTGGAGTGTACAGGGGACAGGGGGTAACATTCAGTACTTC.

The gene calls are TRBV18 and TRBJ1-1; TRBD1 is a possible D gene (5 bases). The germline gives CDR1 KGHSH, CDR2 LQKENI. Trimming left V 3 bases short and J 0 bases short, with 14 bases between. This CDR3 contains 16 residues. CDR3 in amino acids: CASSPDIPVMNTEAFF. The CDR3 DNA reads TGTGCCAGCTCACCGGACATTCCTGTCATGAACACTGAAGCTTTCTTT.

The V and J genes are TRBV6-1 and TRBJ1-5; 7 positions match TRBD1. The length of the CDR3 is 14 residues. The junction had 6 bases not matched to a gene; V was cut back by 4 bases and J by 6 bases. Germline values: CDR1 MNHNS, CDR2 SASEGT. DNA of the CDR3: TGTGCCAGCAGTGGAGACAGGGAGAGTCAGCCCCAGCATTTT. Residues: CASSGDRESQPQHF.

The chain joins TRBV9 to TRBJ1-3; the D is unclear. Germline V CDR1 and CDR2: SGDLS, YYNGEE. The CDR3 is 16 residues long. Trimming took off 0 bases at V and 0 bases at J, with 10 bases between the two ends. The CDR3 DNA reads as TGTGCCAGCAGCGTAGGGAGGGTTCTCTCTGGAAACACCATATATTTT. This sequence encodes CASSVGRVLSGNTIYF. The whole variable domain, filled in from reference TRBV9 and TRBJ1-3, reads DSGVTQTPKHLITATGQRVTLRCSPRSGDLSVYWYQQSLDQGLQFLIQYYNGEERAKGNILERFSAQQFPDLHSELNLSSLELGDSALYFCASSVGRVLSGNTIYFGEGSWLTVV.

The gene calls are TRBV10-3 and TRBJ2-3; a possible D gene is TRBD1 (5 bases). Germline assignment: CDR1 ENHRY and CDR2 SYGVKD. CDR3 length: 20 residues. Trimming removed 0 bases at V and 0 bases at J, with 22 bases between. The CDR3 nucleotides are TGTGCCATCAGTGAGTCGTGGGGTCAGGGAACTCCCAAAAGCACAGATACGCAGTATTTT. Protein: CAISESWGQGTPKSTDTQYF.

V and J are TRBV2 and TRBJ1-1; D is unresolved. V shed 4 bases and J shed 4 bases, with 16 bases lying between them. CDR1 and CDR2 from the germline V gene are SNHLY and FYNNEI. The length of the CDR3 is 15 residues. The CDR3 loop reads CASSGTGGGSTEAFF. The DNA of the CDR3 is TGTGCCAGCAGTGGGACCGGAGGCGGGAGCACTGAAGCTTTCTTT. The whole variable domain, remainder taken from reference TRBV2 and TRBJ1-1, is EPEVTQTPSHQVTQMGQEVILRCVPISNHLYFYWYRQILGQKVEFLVSFYNNEISEKSEIFDDQFSVERPDGSNFTLKIRSTKLEDSAMYFCASSGTGGGSTEAFFGQGTRLTVV.

This clone was recorded a few times. This chain uses TRBV2 with TRBJ1-1; D is unclear. Germline CDR1 is SNHLY and CDR2 is FYNNEI. V lost 8 bases and J 9 bases, leaving 16 bases between the germline ends. This CDR3 contains 12 residues. The chain's CDR3 is CASGEGGGKAFF. The DNA for the CDR3 is TGTGCCAGCGGAGAGGGAGGTGGGAAAGCTTTCTTT.

The gene calls are TRBV4-3 and TRBJ2-5; D might be TRBD2 (6 bases). Trimming took 0 bases from V and 4 from J, leaving 12 bases between them. CDR1 and CDR2 from the germline V gene are LGHNA and YSLEER. CDR3 size: 15 residues. The CDR3 DNA follows: TGCGCCAGCAGCCAAGATGTGGGACTTTCAGAGACCCAGTACTTC. Its translation is CASSQDVGLSETQYF.

The genes are TRBV10-2 and TRBJ2-1; D uncertain. The ends were cut back, 3 bases at V and 8 bases at J, with 11 bases in the middle. The CDR3 is made up of 13 amino acids. Looked up from germline, CDR1 is WSHSY and CDR2 is SAAADI. CDR3 nucleotides: TGCGCCAGCAGTGACGGGTTAGGCGATGAGCAGTTCTTC. This encodes CASSDGLGDEQFF.

The V and J genes are TRBV7-9 and TRBJ1-2; 7 nucleotides agree with TRBD1. The CDR3 covers 13 residues. The V gene's germline CDR1 is SEHNR and CDR2 FQNEAQ (reference sequence). J was trimmed by 3 bases and V by 5 bases; bases with no gene match: 3. DNA for the CDR3: TGTGCCAGCAGCCTGGGGACAGACTATGGCTACACCTTC. As protein: CASSLGTDYGYTF.

V and J are TRBV5-4 and TRBJ1-1; the match to TRBD1 covers 7 bases. The CDR3 contains 15 residues. With 0 bases clipped from V and 3 bases from J, the junction kept 5 bases outside the gene matches. Germline V gives CDR1 SGHNT, CDR2 YYREEE (reference sequence). In nucleotides, the CDR3 is TGTGCCAGCAGCTTGGCGACAGGGATGTACACTGAAGCTTTCTTT. Translating gives CASSLATGMYTEAFF.

This chain links TRBV13 with TRBJ1-1, with 9 bases matching TRBD1. This CDR3 has 16 amino acids. Trimming removed 1 base from V and 2 bases from J; junction bases left unmatched: 5. Germline values: CDR1 PRHDT, CDR2 FYEKMQ (reference sequence). The CDR3 nucleotides are TGTGCCAGCAGCTTAGTAGGGGACAGGGTAAACACTGAAGCTTTCTTT. It is translated as CASSLVGDRVNTEAFF.

The table lists this clone with a count of one. The V call is TRBV13, the J call TRBJ1-6; maybe TRBD1 (6 bases). CDR1 PRHDT and CDR2 FYEKMQ come from the germline V gene (reference sequence). V gave up 4 bases and J gave up 9 bases, with 16 bases separating them. The CDR3 is made up of 15 amino acids. The CDR3 loop reads CASSWGQQGSSPLHF. Here the CDR3 DNA reads TGTGCCAGCAGCTGGGGACAACAAGGCAGTTCACCCCTCCACTTT.

This sequence joins TRBV5-4 and TRBJ1-2; D is ambiguous. Trimming took 0 bases from V and 5 from J, leaving 11 bases between them. From germline, CDR1 is SGHNT and CDR2 YYREEE (reference sequence). This CDR3 region has 14 residues. The CDR3 sequence is CASSLGGEGYGYTF. In DNA form, the CDR3 reads TGTGCCAGCAGCTTGGGTGGGGAGGGATATGGCTACACCTTC.

The rearrangement links TRBV5-8 to TRBJ1-6; D possibly corresponds to TRBD1 (6 bases). CDR1 and CDR2 from the germline V gene are SGHTS and YDEGEE. This CDR3 contains 16 residues. V gave up 2 bases and J gave up 10 bases, with 19 bases separating them. The CDR3 protein is CASSFRTGSVRSPLHF. Written as DNA, the CDR3 is TGTGCCAGCAGCTTTAGAACAGGGTCGGTACGGTCACCCCTCCACTTT.

The rearrangement uses TRBV29-1 and TRBJ2-3, with a possible D match to TRBD2 (5 bases). The CDR3 has 13 residues. Looked up from germline, CDR1 is SQVTM and CDR2 is ANQGSEA. V was trimmed by 3 bases and J by 5 bases, leaving 12 bases between them. The CDR3 nucleotides are TGCAGCGTTGATGAGGGTGACGGAGATACGCAGTATTTT. This codes for CSVDEGDGDTQYF.

The chain recombines TRBV19 with TRBJ1-1; 8 bases align to TRBD1. The J segment lost 1 base and the V segment lost 5 bases, leaving 6 bases of the junction unmatched. Germline loops: CDR1 LNHDA, CDR2 SQIVND (reference sequence). The CDR3 contains 15 residues. The CDR3 nucleotides are TGTGCCAGTAGTGCCCGAGGACAGGGGAACACTGAAGCTTTCTTT. Its protein is CASSARGQGNTEAFF.

The chain joins TRBV11-2 to TRBJ1-2; TRBD1 matches at 7 bases. V shed 4 bases, J shed 14 bases, and the junction held 19 bases outside the gene matches. This CDR3 is 15 amino acids long. Germline CDR1 is SGHAT and CDR2 is FQNNGV. CDR3 DNA sequence: TGTGCCAGCAGCTCTTGGCGGGACAGCGATATGGCTAGGACCTTC. Translation: CASSSWRDSDMARTF.

This CDR3 reads CASSESGYQERTIYF. The CDR3 DNA reads TGTGCCAGCAGTGAATCGGGTTATCAGGAGCGGACCATATATTTT. This sequence joins TRBV6-1 and TRBJ1-3; D unclear. The CDR3 covers 15 residues. Looked up from germline, CDR1 is MNHNS and CDR2 is SASEGT. The V end was cut by 2 bases, the J end by 10 bases, with 18 bases between.

This chain connects TRBV18 to TRBJ1-2; 8 nucleotides line up with TRBD1. Trimming at V came to 6 bases and at J to 3 bases, leaving 3 bases not matched to a gene. Germline values: CDR1 KGHSH, CDR2 LQKENI. The CDR3 is 13 amino acids. As DNA, the CDR3 is TGTGCCAGCTCCCCGGACAGGGACTATGGCTACACCTTC. Translating it yields CASSPDRDYGYTF.